Below, 27 T cell receptor beta chains from the same sample are listed, as sequenced in a study of shared clonotypes between healthy human individuals. Using immunoSEQ multiplex PCR, the repertoire was profiled, and TCRdb retains in-frame clones only, with some absent. The profile shows 2 million to 3 million clones, approximately 94% of them singletons. The sequenced sample was naive CD4+ T cells from PBMCs. Subset of the sample: CD45RA+ positively selected. The receptors stem from a man between 18 and 35 years old in good health. Some clones in this sample may be carry-over from other donors' samples.

Here the CDR3 reads CAWSEQVNQPQHF. The CDR3 DNA follows: TGTGCCTGGAGTGAACAGGTGAATCAGCCCCAGCATTTT. The rearrangement joins TRBV30 to TRBJ1-5; a possible D gene is TRBD1 (5 bases). CDR3 length: 13 amino acids. CDR1 is GTSNPN and CDR2 is SVGIG in the germline V gene (reference sequence). Trimming cost V 1 base and J 4 bases, with 8 bases left between them.

The chain carries TRBV7-2 and TRBJ2-7; TRBD1 might be the D (6 bases). Trimming pared 4 bases from V and 2 bases from J, leaving 12 bases between. The germline gives CDR1 SGHTA, CDR2 FQGNSA. The CDR3 totals 14 residues. The CDR3 DNA reads as TGTGCCAGCAGCTCACGGGACAACCCCTACGAGCAGTACTTC. Its translation: CASSSRDNPYEQYF.

The DNA for the CDR3 is TGCGCCAGCAGCCCCGGGGACCAACACGAGCAGTACTTC. The encoded protein is CASSPGDQHEQYF. V usage is TRBV4-1 and J usage is TRBJ2-7; D tentatively reads TRBD1 or TRBD2 (5 bases each). Germline V gene lookup returns CDR1 MGHRA and CDR2 YSYEKL. The CDR3 loop spans 13 amino acids. The V and J ends lost 4 bases and 5 bases respectively, with 12 bases between them.

V and J are TRBV5-4 and TRBJ2-7; D possibly corresponds to TRBD1 (5 bases). The ends were cut back, 4 bases at V and 0 bases at J, with 11 bases in the middle. The CDR3 contains 14 residues. Germline values: CDR1 SGHNT, CDR2 YYREEE (reference sequence). The CDR3 region is CASSQDRPSYEQYF. Here the CDR3 DNA reads TGTGCCAGCAGCCAAGACAGACCCTCCTACGAGCAGTACTTC.

This clone came up once. The V gene is TRBV4-1, the J gene TRBJ1-1; D gene uncertain. The V gene's germline CDR1 is MGHRA and CDR2 YSYEKL. The V and J ends lost 3 bases and 6 bases respectively, with 11 bases between them. The length of the CDR3 is 13 residues. The CDR3 nucleotides read TGCGCCAGCAGCCAGGAACTAAGTGCTGAAGCTTTCTTT. It encodes CASSQELSAEAFF.

The chain has TRBV18 and TRBJ2-1, with 8 positions matching TRBD1. The CDR3 is 13 amino acids. V lost 0 bases to trimming and J lost 8 bases; unmatched junction nucleotides: 0. Germline V lookup: CDR1 KGHSH, CDR2 LQKENI. DNA of the CDR3: TGTGCCAGCTCACCACCGGACAGGGATGAGCAGTTCTTC. The encoded protein is CASSPPDRDEQFF. Together with reference TRBV18 and TRBJ2-1, the CDR3 gives the full variable domain: NAGVMQNPRHLVRRRGQEARLRCSPMKGHSHVYWYRQLPEEGLKFMVYLQKENIIDESGMPKERFSAEFPKEGPSILRIQQVVRGDSAAYFCASSPPDRDEQFFGPGTRLTVL.

The rearrangement uses TRBV6-1 and TRBJ2-7; D might be TRBD1 (5 bases). This CDR3 is 15 amino acids long. V lost 5 bases and J 3 bases, leaving 17 bases between the germline ends. CDR1 and CDR2 (germline): MNHNS, SASEGT. CDR3 in amino acids: CASSSPGRVHYEQYF. The DNA for the CDR3 is TGTGCCAGCAGTTCTCCAGGCAGGGTTCACTACGAGCAGTACTTC.

The CDR3 spells CASTPGGTEGEKLFF. The CDR3 DNA follows: TGCGCCAGCACCCCGGGCGGGACAGAAGGGGAAAAACTGTTTTTT. The chain links TRBV5-1 to TRBJ1-4; 7 bases are a match to TRBD1. CDR3 length: 15 residues. The J segment lost 8 bases and the V segment lost 6 bases, leaving 13 bases of the junction unmatched. Germline-derived CDR1 and CDR2 are SGHRS and YFSETQ.

This sequence joins TRBV10-3 and TRBJ1-3, with D maybe TRBD1 (6 bases). V was cut by 3 bases and J by 2 bases, with 14 bases left in between. The CDR3 spans 16 residues. CDR1 and CDR2 from the germline V gene are ENHRY and SYGVKD. The CDR3 spells CAISDPPQGPGNTIYF. The CDR3 DNA reads TGTGCCATCAGTGACCCCCCGCAGGGGCCTGGAAACACCATATATTTT.

V usage is TRBV15 and J usage is TRBJ2-1; possibly TRBD2 for D (5 bases). The CDR3 length is 15 residues. Per the germline V gene, CDR1 is LNHNV and CDR2 is YYDKDF (reference sequence). V was trimmed by 0 bases and J by 6 bases, leaving 12 bases between them. The CDR3: CATSRDPGGPNEQFF. In nucleotides, the CDR3 is TGTGCCACCAGCAGAGACCCCGGCGGGCCCAATGAGCAGTTCTTC.

Concerning this clone: The same CDR3 also results from other DNA sequences found in this sample. V is TRBV7-2 and J is TRBJ1-1; D not certain. The CDR3 contains 14 residues. Trimming cost V 1 base and J 2 bases, with 8 bases left between them. Germline CDR1 SGHTA, CDR2 FQGNSA. CDR3 residues: CASSLVWGNTEAFF. The DNA for the CDR3 is TGTGCCAGCAGCTTAGTGTGGGGAAACACTGAAGCTTTCTTT.

The chain recombines TRBV6-1 with TRBJ2-2; D gene ambiguous. Germline CDR1 is MNHNS and CDR2 is SASEGT. Trimming took off 3 bases at V and 8 bases at J, with 7 bases between the two ends. The CDR3 is 12 amino acids. CDR3 sequence (DNA): TGTGCCAGCAGTGACCCATGGGGGGAGCTGTTTTTT. It encodes CASSDPWGELFF.

The genes are TRBV5-6 and TRBJ2-1; possible D gene TRBD2, 6 bases. Deletions cut 0 bases from V and 9 bases from J, with 10 bases between. The CDR3 totals 13 residues. Germline V gene lookup returns CDR1 SGHDT and CDR2 YYEEEE. The CDR3 DNA sequence: TGTGCCAGCAGCTTGGTTGGAGGGCGTGAGCAGTTCTTC. Its translation is CASSLVGGREQFF.

The chain carries TRBV7-3 and TRBJ2-2, with 10 bases that match TRBD2. This CDR3 has 18 amino acids. Germline loops: CDR1 SGHTA, CDR2 FQGTGA. V was pared by 0 bases and J by 8 bases, with 12 bases of the junction left unmatched. Here the CDR3 reads CASSLTLASGRGSGELFF. CDR3 sequence (DNA): TGTGCCAGCAGCTTAACGTTGGCTAGCGGGAGAGGCTCTGGGGAGCTGTTTTTT.

J is TRBJ1-3 and V is TRBV21-1; the table gives TRBD1 as D, unverified against the DNA. TRBV21-1 is labeled a pseudogene. The length of the CDR3 is 17 residues. Here the CDR3 reads CASSNFGTDFSGNTIYF. In nucleotides, the CDR3 is TGTGCCAGCAGCAATTTTGGGACAGACTTCTCTGGAAACACCATATATTTT.

The chain recombines TRBV19 with TRBJ2-6, with 8 bases that match TRBD1. J was trimmed by 4 bases and V by 5 bases; bases with no gene match: 4. This CDR3 contains 15 residues. The germline CDR1 and CDR2 sequences are LNHDA and SQIVND (reference sequence). The CDR3 protein is CASSPRTGGANVLTF. CDR3 bases: TGTGCCAGTAGTCCACGGACAGGGGGGGCCAACGTCCTGACTTTC.

This chain connects TRBV28 to TRBJ2-1; 7 bases align to TRBD2. Losses at the gene ends were 6 bases for V and 4 bases for J; bases not matched to a gene: 6. CDR1 and CDR2 from the germline V gene are MDHEN and SYDVKM. This CDR3 has 14 residues. CDR3 residues: CASSLTSLYNEQFF. The CDR3 DNA reads TGTGCCAGCAGCCTGACTAGCTTATACAATGAGCAGTTCTTC.

This chain joins TRBV13 and TRBJ2-1; TRBD2 aligns across 14 bases. CDR3 size: 17 residues. Germline-derived CDR1 and CDR2 are PRHDT and FYEKMQ (reference sequence). Trimming cost V 5 bases and J 12 bases; bases outside gene matches: 15. The DNA of the CDR3 is TGTGCCAGCAGCCCGCGACATCAGGGACTAGCGGGAGCGGGGCAGTTCTTC. Protein: CASSPRHQGLAGAGQFF.

The chain joins TRBV19 to TRBJ1-1; TRBD1 aligns across 7 bases. The CDR3 covers 18 residues. The J segment lost 0 bases and the V segment lost 8 bases, leaving 18 bases of the junction unmatched. Germline values: CDR1 LNHDA, CDR2 SQIVND (reference sequence). Here the CDR3 DNA reads TGTGCCAGTCTCCCAAGGTACAGGGGCCGGCTCATGAACACTGAAGCTTTCTTT. It codes for CASLPRYRGRLMNTEAFF.

The rearrangement links TRBV28 to TRBJ2-7; D is possibly TRBD1 or TRBD2 (6 bases each). There are 15 residues in the CDR3. Germline lookup yields CDR1 MDHEN and CDR2 SYDVKM. The ends were cut back, 6 bases at V and 5 bases at J, with 20 bases in the middle. For the CDR3, the DNA is TGTGCCAGCAGCCTAGGGGGGACCACGGCCCACGAGCAGTACTTC. Protein product: CASSLGGTTAHEQYF.

J is TRBJ2-7 and V is TRBV21-1; the table assigns TRBD2, which was not confirmed against the DNA. TRBV21-1 is noted as a pseudogene. The CDR3 extends over 18 amino acids. CDR3 nucleotide sequence: TGTGCCAGCAGCAAAAGGTCCCTTACTAGCGGGAGGGCGTACGAGCAGTACTTC. Protein sequence: CASSKRSLTSGRAYEQYF.

This chain uses TRBV30 with TRBJ1-4, with 7 positions matching TRBD1. The CDR3 loop spans 18 amino acids. Looked up from germline, CDR1 is GTSNPN and CDR2 is SVGIG (reference sequence). Losses at the gene ends were 8 bases for V and 0 bases for J; bases not matched to a gene: 18. For the CDR3, the DNA is TGTGCCGCGGCAGGGGGGTCCCTTTACCTGGCAACTAATGAAAAACTGTTTTTT. This sequence encodes CAAAGGSLYLATNEKLFF. Complete variable domain (other parts from reference TRBV30 and TRBJ1-4): SQTIHQWPATLVQPVGSPLSLECTVEGTSNPNLYWYRQAAGRGLQLLFYSVGIGQISSEVPQNLSASRPQDRQFILSSKKLLLSDSGFYLCAAAGGSLYLATNEKLFFGSGTQLSVL.

The V gene is TRBV11-2, the J gene TRBJ1-4; tentatively, D is TRBD1 (6 bases). Trimming shortened V by 5 bases and J by 4 bases, and 11 bases separated the two germline ends. This CDR3 contains 14 residues. The V gene's germline CDR1 is SGHAT and CDR2 FQNNGV. Here the CDR3 reads CASSRGQNNEKLFF. CDR3 sequence (DNA): TGTGCCAGCAGCCGGGGACAAAATAATGAAAAACTGTTTTTT.

The V gene is TRBV19, the J gene TRBJ2-2, with 11 bases matching TRBD2. J gave up 4 bases and V 6 bases, and 7 bases lay outside the gene matches. CDR1 is LNHDA and CDR2 is SQIVND in the germline V gene (reference sequence). This CDR3 has 16 residues. CDR3 bases: TGTGCCAGTAGGATTGTGACTAGCGGGGCCACCGGGGAGCTGTTTTTT. Translated, it gives CASRIVTSGATGELFF.

This rearrangement joins TRBV7-2 to TRBJ2-7, with 8 bases identical to TRBD2. CDR1 SGHTA and CDR2 FQGNSA come from the germline V gene. With 6 bases clipped from V and 4 bases from J, the junction kept 5 bases outside the gene matches. The CDR3 extends over 13 amino acids. CDR3 loop: CASSRAGVYEQYF. The CDR3 DNA reads as TGTGCCAGCAGTCGAGCGGGAGTGTACGAGCAGTACTTC.

The chain recombines TRBV27 with TRBJ2-2; TRBD1 might be the D (6 bases). Germline V gene sequence: CDR1 MNHEY, CDR2 SMNVEV (reference sequence). The ends were cut back, 4 bases at V and 6 bases at J, with 21 bases in the middle. This CDR3 spans 17 amino acids. The CDR3 DNA sequence: TGTGCCAGCAGTTCGGTGGGGGCGGGCAGGGCAGCCGGGGAGCTGTTTTTT. This gives the protein CASSSVGAGRAAGELFF.

V gene TRBV30 combines with J gene TRBJ1-3; 10 bases match TRBD1. Trimming cost V 8 bases and J 4 bases; bases outside gene matches: 2. This CDR3 has 12 amino acids. The germline gives CDR1 GTSNPN, CDR2 SVGIG (reference sequence). CDR3 coding DNA: TGTGCCGGGACAGGGGCAGGAAACACCATATATTTT. It specifies CAGTGAGNTIYF.